These 26 T cell receptor beta chains were sequenced from one sample in a study of shared clonotypes between healthy human individuals. The data were produced by immunoSEQ multiplex PCR, yet TCRdb's version contains in-frame clones alone and is incomplete. The sample has around 1 million clones, 76% seen once. The sequencing input was memory CD4+ T cells sorted from blood. The sample's subset: CD45RA-negative fraction. The receptors stem from a man younger than 30 in good health.

The chain has TRBV7-6 and TRBJ2-1, with 11 bases identical to TRBD2. The V and J ends lost 5 bases and 4 bases, in that order; junction bases with no gene match: 4. The CDR3 runs to 15 residues. The germline CDR1 and CDR2 sequences are SGHVS and FNYEAQ. CDR3 sequence: CASSPRTSGYNEQFF. CDR3 nucleotide sequence: TGTGCCAGCAGCCCTCGGACTAGCGGGTACAATGAGCAGTTCTTC. The complete variable domain, with remaining parts taken from reference TRBV7-6 and TRBJ2-1, reads GAGVSQSPRYKVTKRGQDVALRCDPISGHVSLYWYRQALGQGPEFLTYFNYEAQQDKSGLPNDRFSAERPEGSISTLTIQRTEQRDSAMYRCASSPRTSGYNEQFFGPGTRLTVL.

V usage is TRBV28 and J usage is TRBJ2-2; TRBD2 aligns across 7 bases. The CDR3 has 15 residues. With V trimmed by 10 bases and J by 6 bases, 14 bases remained unmatched. The germline CDR1 and CDR2 sequences are MDHEN and SYDVKM. For the CDR3, the DNA is TGTGCCACCGACCCCAGGCGGGGGTCGGCCGGGGAGCTGTTTTTT. It specifies CATDPRRGSAGELFF.

The chain carries TRBV11-2 and TRBJ2-5, with 11 bases matching TRBD2. With 5 bases clipped from V and 7 bases from J, the junction kept 9 bases outside the gene matches. The CDR3 consists of 15 residues. Per germline, CDR1 SGHAT and CDR2 FQNNGV. CDR3 loop: CASSPGLAVRGTQYF. The DNA of the CDR3 is TGTGCCAGCAGCCCGGGACTAGCGGTCCGGGGGACCCAGTACTTC.

Concerning this clone: The identical CDR3 is also encoded by other nucleotide sequences in the sample. The chain links TRBV30 to TRBJ2-2; no clear D gene. Germline loops: CDR1 GTSNPN, CDR2 SVGIG (reference sequence). The CDR3 is 14 residues long. The V gene lost 0 bases and the J gene lost 1 base, with 6 bases spanning the gap. The CDR3 loop is CAWSVVVNTGELFF. In DNA, the CDR3 is TGTGCCTGGAGTGTTGTAGTGAACACCGGGGAGCTGTTTTTT. The full variable domain, rest sourced from reference TRBV30 and TRBJ2-2, is SQTIHQWPATLVQPVGSPLSLECTVEGTSNPNLYWYRQAAGRGLQLLFYSVGIGQISSEVPQNLSASRPQDRQFILSSKKLLLSDSGFYLCAWSVVVNTGELFFGEGSRLTVL.

A few counts support this clone. Other DNA sequences of this sample code for an identical CDR3. CDR3 DNA sequence: TGTGCCAGCAGCTTGGGTAATCAGCCCCAGCATTTT. It specifies CASSLGNQPQHF. V gene TRBV5-4 combines with J gene TRBJ1-5; D is undetermined. Germline V gene sequence: CDR1 SGHNT, CDR2 YYREEE (reference sequence). This CDR3 is built from 12 residues. The germline V and J ends were trimmed by 0 bases and 4 bases, with 2 bases remaining between them.

This clone was recorded at least ten times. This chain connects TRBV30 to TRBJ1-2, with a weak D call TRBD1 (6 bases). Germline V gene lookup returns CDR1 GTSNPN and CDR2 SVGIG (reference sequence). The CDR3 loop spans 11 amino acids. Trimming removed 5 bases at V and 7 bases at J, with 11 bases between. CDR3 DNA: TGTGCCTGGCGTATCAGGGGTGGCTACACCTTC. This translates into CAWRIRGGYTF. Complete variable domain (other parts from reference TRBV30 and TRBJ1-2): SQTIHQWPATLVQPVGSPLSLECTVEGTSNPNLYWYRQAAGRGLQLLFYSVGIGQISSEVPQNLSASRPQDRQFILSSKKLLLSDSGFYLCAWRIRGGYTFGSGTRLTVV.

The chain uses TRBV5-4 and TRBJ1-2; 7 bases are shared with TRBD1. Trimming took 4 bases from V and 4 from J; bases not matched to a gene: 4. The germline gives CDR1 SGHNT, CDR2 YYREEE (reference sequence). The CDR3 sequence is 13 residues long. The CDR3 loop is CASSQDRIYGYTF. The CDR3 nucleotides read TGTGCCAGCAGCCAGGACAGGATCTATGGCTACACCTTC.

J is TRBJ1-2 and V is TRBV7-9; D possibly corresponds to TRBD1 (5 bases). Germline assignment: CDR1 SEHNR and CDR2 FQNEAQ (reference sequence). Trimming pared 6 bases from V and 1 base from J, leaving 12 bases between. This CDR3 spans 14 amino acids. CDR3 amino acids: CASRRGDSNYGYTF. Written as DNA, the CDR3 is TGTGCCAGCAGACGGGGCGACAGTAACTATGGCTACACCTTC.

The rearrangement links TRBV12-5 to TRBJ2-1; TRBD2 aligns across 9 bases. CDR1 and CDR2 from the germline V gene are LGHNT and FRNRAP. The CDR3 sequence is 16 residues long. V gave up 0 bases and J gave up 3 bases; unmatched junction bases: 3. In nucleotides, the CDR3 is TGTGCTAGTGGTTTGGTGGGTAGCGGGGGCTACAATGAGCAGTTCTTC. This gives the protein CASGLVGSGGYNEQFF.

Points on this clone: A clone one base away is much larger, so this may be a read error. Other nucleotide sequences from this sample produce the same CDR3. This rearrangement joins TRBV5-4 to TRBJ1-4, with D unclear. CDR1 is SGHNT and CDR2 is YYREEE in the germline V gene (reference sequence). CDR3 length equals 12 residues. Trimming removed 2 bases at V and 4 bases at J, with 3 bases between. The CDR3 sequence: CASSLNNEKLFF. The CDR3 bases are TGTGCCAGCAGCTTAAATAATGAAAAACTGTTTTTT.

The chain carries TRBV7-9 and TRBJ1-1, with D perhaps TRBD1 (6 bases). The length of the CDR3 is 14 residues. The germline V and J ends were trimmed by 3 bases and 1 base, with 9 bases remaining between them. Germline CDR1 is SEHNR and CDR2 is FQNEAQ (reference sequence). In DNA form, the CDR3 reads TGTGCCAGCAGCTTTGGACAGACGAACACTGAAGCTTTCTTT. Protein: CASSFGQTNTEAFF.

The chain links TRBV29-1 to TRBJ2-7, with TRBD1 matching over 10 bases. There are 12 residues in the CDR3. Trimming took 4 bases from V and 4 from J; bases not matched to a gene: 1. The germline V gene encodes CDR1 SQVTM and CDR2 ANQGSEA. This chain's CDR3 is CSVVDRGYEQYF. The DNA for the CDR3 is TGCAGCGTTGTGGACAGGGGGTACGAGCAGTACTTC.

This chain uses TRBV6-1 with TRBJ1-2, with D uncertain. Trimming left V 6 bases short and J 0 bases short, with 8 bases between. Looked up from germline, CDR1 is MNHNS and CDR2 is SASEGT. The CDR3 loop spans 13 amino acids. The CDR3 spells CASRGFTNYGYTF. CDR3 DNA sequence: TGTGCCAGCAGAGGATTTACTAACTATGGCTACACCTTC.

CDR3 sequence (DNA): TGTGCCAGCTCACAGGGGGATGGGCAGTACTTC. It translates to CASSQGDGQYF. The chain carries TRBV18 and TRBJ2-7; maybe TRBD1 (6 bases). V was pared by 4 bases and J by 9 bases, with 10 bases between. CDR3 size: 11 residues. The germline CDR1 and CDR2 sequences are KGHSH and LQKENI.

This clone has a count of ten or more. V gene TRBV9 combines with J gene TRBJ1-4, with D tentatively TRBD1 (5 bases). The CDR3 contains 16 residues. With 4 bases removed from V and 3 bases from J, the gap between germline ends came to 16 bases. CDR1 is SGDLS, CDR2 YYNGEE, per germline. The CDR3 is CASSPYSGTPNEKLFF. DNA for the CDR3: TGTGCCAGCAGCCCTTATTCAGGGACGCCTAATGAAAAACTGTTTTTT.

The chain links TRBV29-1 to TRBJ2-3, with TRBD1 identical over 7 bases. Trimming at V came to 4 bases and at J to 5 bases, leaving 3 bases not matched to a gene. The germline gives CDR1 SQVTM, CDR2 ANQGSEA. The CDR3 sequence is 12 residues long. CDR3: CSVGDSEDTQYF. For the CDR3, the DNA is TGCAGCGTTGGGGACAGCGAAGATACGCAGTATTTT.

Comment on this clone: Other DNA sequences in this sample translate to the same CDR3. The chain employs TRBV7-8 and TRBJ1-4; D is perhaps TRBD1 (5 bases). Per germline, CDR1 SGHVS and CDR2 FQNEAQ. There are 14 residues in the CDR3. Deletions cut 0 bases from V and 5 bases from J, with 7 bases between. In nucleotides, the CDR3 is TGTGCCAGCAGCTTAGCGCGGGGGAATGAAAAACTGTTTTTT. The encoded protein is CASSLARGNEKLFF.

A few counts support this clone. The chain employs TRBV11-2 and TRBJ2-7, with 9 bases lining up with TRBD2. Germline V gene sequence: CDR1 SGHAT, CDR2 FQNNGV. This CDR3 has 16 amino acids. The V gene end was trimmed by 0 bases and the J gene end by 1 base; junction bases not matched to a gene: 4. CDR3 residues: CASSLDHSGSSYEQYF. For the CDR3, the DNA is TGTGCCAGCAGCTTAGACCATAGCGGGAGTTCCTACGAGCAGTACTTC.

V is TRBV18 and J is TRBJ2-1; D might be TRBD1 (5 bases). Germline loops: CDR1 KGHSH, CDR2 LQKENI. V lost 5 bases to trimming and J lost 7 bases, with 18 bases between them. The CDR3 is 15 residues long. CDR3 residues: CASSSAGKGGNEQFF. The CDR3 DNA is TGTGCCAGCTCATCCGCAGGGAAGGGCGGAAATGAGCAGTTCTTC.

The V and J genes are TRBV4-1 and TRBJ1-3, with 8 positions matching TRBD1. The germline CDR1 and CDR2 sequences are MGHRA and YSYEKL. The V gene end was trimmed by 3 bases and the J gene end by 3 bases; junction bases not matched to a gene: 7. This CDR3 has 16 amino acids. The CDR3 DNA follows: TGCGCCAGCAGCCAGGTTCAAACAGGGGGTGGAAACACCATATATTTT. This encodes CASSQVQTGGGNTIYF.

The V gene is TRBV6-6, the J gene TRBJ1-1, with a weak D call TRBD1 (5 bases). Germline V lookup: CDR1 MNHNY, CDR2 SVGAGI (reference sequence). The CDR3 covers 12 residues. Trimming shortened V by 6 bases and J by 6 bases, and 11 bases separated the two germline ends. The CDR3 DNA is TGTGCCAGCAGCATAGGGGACGCTGAAGCTTTCTTT. Encoded protein: CASSIGDAEAFF.

The rearrangement links TRBV5-4 to TRBJ1-6, with a tentative D call TRBD1 (6 bases). Per the germline V gene, CDR1 is SGHNT and CDR2 is YYREEE (reference sequence). V lost 1 base and J 11 bases, leaving 19 bases between the germline ends. The CDR3 is made up of 16 amino acids. The CDR3 here is CASSLQAGTTNTPLHF. The CDR3 DNA sequence: TGTGCCAGCAGCTTGCAAGCCGGGACAACGAATACACCCCTCCACTTT.

The V gene is TRBV28, the J gene TRBJ1-5; unclear D gene. Germline CDR1 and CDR2: MDHEN and SYDVKM. The CDR3 consists of 14 residues. The V and J ends lost 6 bases and 0 bases respectively, with 9 bases between them. Here the CDR3 DNA reads TGTGCCAGCAGACTGACACTTAGCAATCAGCCCCAGCATTTT. This sequence encodes CASRLTLSNQPQHF. Variable domain in full (rest from reference TRBV28 and TRBJ1-5): DVKVTQSSRYLVKRTGEKVFLECVQDMDHENMFWYRQDPGLGLRLIYFSYDVKMKEKGDIPEGYSVSREKKERFSLILESASTNQTSMYLCASRLTLSNQPQHFGDGTRLSIL.

The J gene is TRBJ2-1, the V gene TRBV7-8; D unclear. The ends were cut back, 0 bases at V and 4 bases at J, with 13 bases in the middle. The CDR3 is made up of 16 amino acids. The germline gives CDR1 SGHVS, CDR2 FQNEAQ. The CDR3, as DNA: TGTGCCAGCAGCTTAGCGCATAGCCCGAAGTACAATGAGCAGTTCTTC. Translating it yields CASSLAHSPKYNEQFF.

This clone has a single count. The gene calls are TRBV6-4 and TRBJ2-1; 7 nucleotides line up with TRBD2. Trimming cost V 5 bases and J 8 bases; bases outside gene matches: 12. The CDR3 has 15 amino acids. From germline, CDR1 is MRHNA and CDR2 SNTAGT. CDR3 sequence reads: CASSPGLDLYDEQFF. In DNA form, the CDR3 reads TGTGCCAGCAGTCCTGGACTAGATCTATATGATGAGCAGTTCTTC.

CDR3 nucleotides: TGTGCCAGCAACTACGAGCGGGGGCTTGAGCAGTTCTTC. The encoded protein is CASNYERGLEQFF. This chain links TRBV6-1 with TRBJ2-1, with 8 positions matching TRBD2. V dropped 7 bases and J dropped 9; count of bases not matched to a gene: 8. Germline V lookup: CDR1 MNHNS, CDR2 SASEGT. The CDR3 covers 13 residues.